The present entry profiles one T cell receptor beta chain with its context. The assay was immunoSEQ multiplex PCR, and TCRdb's table has in-frame clones only and misses some. The sample holds more than 100,000 clones; more than 75% are singletons and the top ten take more than 3.5%. The data originate from a study of blood T cell repertoires in COVID-19. For the study at large: The cDNA or gDNA used as material had been derived from T cells, B-cell-depleted T cells, or PBMCs.

The CDR3 length is 13 residues. V was cut by 5 bases and J by 2 bases, with 9 bases left in between. Germline CDR1 and CDR2: SGHVS and FQNEAQ. Sequencing was performed on peripheral blood. The TCR sequence derives from a woman aged 60-75 years with acute or convalescent COVID-19. The rearrangement joins TRBV7-8 to TRBJ1-1, with D tentatively TRBD1 (6 bases). CDR3 region: CASSPQGNTEAFF. CDR3 in DNA: TGTGCCAGCAGCCCACAGGGAAACACTGAAGCTTTCTTT.